This T cell receptor beta chain is from a study of OX40 agonist ivuxolimab in advanced cancers. Study in general: Enrollees could have had prior anti-PD-1, anti-PD-L1 or anti-CTLA-4 therapy, which more than 30% had received.

TCRdb's copy holds only in-frame clones and misses some; the assay was immunoSEQ multiplex PCR. The sample lists almost 85,000 clones, 94% occurring once. Study-wide findings and caveats: Circulating CD4+ and CD8+ T cells showed clonal expansion by week 6 at 0.1 to 3.0 mg/kg.

The germline gives CDR1 MNHEY, CDR2 SMNVEV (reference sequence). This CDR3 contains 9 residues. This clone was seen once. As yet, its antigen is unknown. The material sequenced was CD4+ or CD8+ T cells sorted from blood, taken in a trial of the OX40 agonist ivuxolimab. The chain has TRBV27 and TRBJ2-7; D remains ambiguous. The source of this sequence is an adult with an advanced solid tumor such as melanoma, head and neck, liver or kidney cancer. The CDR3 DNA follows: TGTGGGGCTCGGTACGAGCAGTACTTC. Its protein product is CGARYEQYF.